A single sample gave rise to the 23 T cell receptor beta chains below, sequenced in a study of STAT5B mutations in CD4+ large granular lymphocyte leukemia. The repertoire was sequenced with immunoSEQ multiplex PCR; TCRdb's copy has only in-frame clones and lacks some. In the table there are about 48,000 clones, 55% to 75% of which are singletons. Input material: CD4+ T cells from blood buffy coats. All receptors come from a human donor in good health.

This clone appeared once. The V gene is TRBV5-4, the J gene TRBJ1-1, with D hard to call. The CDR3 has 14 residues. Trimming took off 1 base at V and 10 bases at J, with 17 bases between the two ends. Per the germline V gene, CDR1 is SGHNT and CDR2 is YYREEE (reference sequence). The CDR3 is CASSLWAHGSGAFF. The DNA of the CDR3 is TGTGCCAGCAGCTTGTGGGCCCATGGATCAGGAGCTTTCTTT.

This sequence joins TRBV5-5 and TRBJ1-1; D is ambiguous. From germline, CDR1 is SGHKS and CDR2 YYEKEE (reference sequence). V shed 4 bases and J shed 4 bases, with 17 bases lying between them. The CDR3 totals 15 residues. CDR3 coding DNA: TGTGCCAGCAGCCCCCTTAAAGTGGAGAGCACTGAAGCTTTCTTT. The encoded protein is CASSPLKVESTEAFF.

This clone has just a few counts. J is TRBJ1-1 and V is TRBV5-1; D is ambiguous. CDR1 and CDR2 (germline): SGHRS, YFSETQ. The CDR3 covers 15 residues. Between the trimmed V and J ends, which lost 0 bases and 8 bases, there was a span of 17 bases. CDR3 amino acids: CASSLDGPPLTEAFF. The CDR3 region has the DNA TGCGCCAGCAGCTTGGATGGACCCCCGTTGACGGAAGCTTTCTTT.

The rearrangement joins TRBV7-9 to TRBJ2-7, with D unclear. The CDR3 is 12 amino acids. CDR1 SEHNR and CDR2 FQNEAQ come from the germline V gene (reference sequence). V was shortened by 1 base and J by 9 bases, with 10 bases between the two germline ends. The CDR3 loop reads CASSLDGLGQYV. The CDR3 DNA follows: TGTGCCAGCAGCTTAGACGGGCTTGGGCAGTACGTC.

This clone turned up a few times. This rearrangement joins TRBV2 to TRBJ1-4, with 9 bases matching TRBD1. Looked up from germline, CDR1 is SNHLY and CDR2 is FYNNEI. The CDR3 length is 15 residues. The V gene end was trimmed by 7 bases and the J gene end by 3 bases; junction bases not matched to a gene: 6. The CDR3 is CASTGQGPANEKLFF. The DNA of the CDR3 is TGTGCCAGCACCGGACAGGGGCCGGCTAATGAAAAACTGTTTTTT.

The chain employs TRBV6-1 and TRBJ2-5; TRBD2 aligns across 8 bases. This CDR3 contains 15 residues. Germline V CDR1 and CDR2: MNHNS, SASEGT. V was clipped by 6 bases and J by 2 bases; unmatched bases: 8. In nucleotides, the CDR3 is TGTGCCAGCAGCCACCGTGCGGGGGGACAAGAGACCCAGTACTTC. Its protein product is CASSHRAGGQETQYF.

This clone has only a few counts. V and J are TRBV6-5 and TRBJ2-1; no clear D gene. Trimming left V 5 bases short and J 5 bases short, with 10 bases between. The CDR3 consists of 13 residues. The V gene's germline CDR1 is MNHEY and CDR2 SVGAGI. CDR3 DNA: TGTGCCAGCAGTAGGAACGGTGACAATGAGCAGTTCTTC. This codes for CASSRNGDNEQFF.

This rearrangement joins TRBV7-2 to TRBJ2-3, with D perhaps matching TRBD1 or TRBD2 (5 bases each). Germline V gene sequence: CDR1 SGHTA, CDR2 FQGNSA. This CDR3 is built from 14 residues. Trimming pared 3 bases from V and 3 bases from J, leaving 10 bases between. CDR3 loop: CASSFWGGTDTQYF. The CDR3 DNA follows: TGTGCCAGCAGCTTCTGGGGCGGGACAGATACGCAGTATTTT.

V is TRBV19 and J is TRBJ1-2; 8 bases map to TRBD1. This CDR3 is built from 16 residues. Trimming took 0 bases from V and 4 from J; bases not matched to a gene: 7. The V gene's germline CDR1 is LNHDA and CDR2 SQIVND (reference sequence). CDR3 sequence (DNA): TGTGCCAGTAGTATAGATCCTTCCGGACAGGGCTATGGCTACACCTTC. Protein product: CASSIDPSGQGYGYTF.

V is TRBV5-6 and J is TRBJ2-7, with 8 bases lining up with TRBD1. The germline V gene encodes CDR1 SGHDT and CDR2 YYEEEE. The CDR3 spans 14 residues. V lost 2 bases, J lost 7 bases, and 8 bases stayed unmatched. CDR3 coding DNA: TGTGCCAGCAGCTTTCGGCAGGGGGCGGATGAGCAGTACTTC. It yields the protein CASSFRQGADEQYF.

The rearrangement uses TRBV29-1 and TRBJ2-1; the match to TRBD1 covers 9 bases. The CDR3 extends over 12 amino acids. Germline assignment: CDR1 SQVTM and CDR2 ANQGSEA. The trim removed 4 bases at V and 13 bases at J, leaving 8 bases unmatched. The CDR3 loop reads CSVGGQGLGQFF. CDR3 DNA sequence: TGCAGCGTTGGGGGACAGGGTTTAGGTCAGTTCTTC.

The chain recombines TRBV6-5 with TRBJ1-2; a weak D match, TRBD1 (6 bases). CDR1 is MNHEY and CDR2 is SVGAGI in the germline V gene. Trimming shortened V by 7 bases and J by 3 bases, and 15 bases separated the two germline ends. The CDR3 sequence is 14 residues long. The CDR3 nucleotides read TGTGCCAGCAAACCGGGACAAATGCACTATGGCTACACCTTC. Amino acids: CASKPGQMHYGYTF.

V usage is TRBV29-1 and J usage is TRBJ2-3; TRBD2 matches 7 bases. Trimming removed 4 bases from V and 0 bases from J; junction bases left unmatched: 1. Germline-derived CDR1 and CDR2 are SQVTM and ANQGSEA. The CDR3 totals 13 residues. Here the CDR3 reads CSVGGGSTDTQYF. CDR3 coding DNA: TGCAGCGTTGGGGGGGGGAGCACAGATACGCAGTATTTT.

The V call is TRBV14, the J call TRBJ1-3; D call uncertain. Germline assignment: CDR1 SGHDN and CDR2 FVKESK. The CDR3 is 16 residues long. Trimming removed 5 bases from V and 0 bases from J, with 14 bases in between. The CDR3 DNA follows: TGTGCCAGCAGCTTCCGGACGACGAGCTCTGGAAACACCATATATTTT. Protein product: CASSFRTTSSGNTIYF.

V usage is TRBV6-5 and J usage is TRBJ1-1, with D hard to call. Deletions cut 5 bases from V and 3 bases from J, with 10 bases between. Germline V CDR1 and CDR2: MNHEY, SVGAGI. The CDR3 has 13 amino acids. CDR3 sequence reads: CASSEDPHTEAFF. The CDR3 DNA is TGTGCCAGCAGTGAGGACCCACACACTGAAGCTTTCTTT.

The V gene is TRBV11-2, the J gene TRBJ2-5; 9 bases line up with TRBD1. The germline V gene has CDR1 SGHAT and CDR2 FQNNGV. The J segment lost 4 bases and the V segment lost 6 bases, leaving 6 bases of the junction unmatched. This CDR3 is built from 14 residues. The CDR3: CASRRPGQGETQYF. The CDR3 DNA reads TGTGCCAGCAGGCGTCCGGGACAGGGAGAGACCCAGTACTTC.

This chain joins TRBV2 and TRBJ2-5; 7 nucleotides match TRBD1. Looked up from germline, CDR1 is SNHLY and CDR2 is FYNNEI. V was clipped by 4 bases and J by 5 bases; unmatched bases: 10. The CDR3 loop spans 15 amino acids. The CDR3 loop is CASSGPGQLRETQYF. CDR3 DNA: TGTGCCAGCAGTGGTCCGGGACAGTTACGGGAGACCCAGTACTTC.

This clone was seen only a few times. The chain has TRBV18 and TRBJ2-1; 7 positions agree with TRBD1. The CDR3 runs to 12 residues. CDR1 is KGHSH, CDR2 LQKENI, per germline. J was trimmed by 8 bases and V by 3 bases; bases with no gene match: 1. CDR3 sequence reads: CASSPQGDEQFF. The CDR3 bases are TGTGCCAGCTCACCTCAGGGGGATGAGCAGTTCTTC.

J is TRBJ1-6 and V is TRBV2; tentative D call: TRBD1 (5 bases). V was pared by 7 bases and J by 8 bases, with 12 bases between. Germline V lookup: CDR1 SNHLY, CDR2 FYNNEI. The CDR3 has 13 amino acids. Written as DNA, the CDR3 is TGTGCCAGCACGGGGGAGCGTGATTCACCCCTCCACTTT. Protein: CASTGERDSPLHF.

The rearrangement uses TRBV9 and TRBJ2-1, with TRBD2 matching over 8 bases. V lost 2 bases to trimming and J lost 7 bases; unmatched junction nucleotides: 11. The germline V gene encodes CDR1 SGDLS and CDR2 YYNGEE. The CDR3 has 16 residues. The CDR3 loop reads CASSVTGGRTYNEQFF. The CDR3 coding sequence is TGTGCCAGCAGCGTGACGGGGGGGAGGACATATAATGAGCAGTTCTTC.

This clone was picked up one time. The CDR3, as DNA: TGCAGCGTTGGAATGGGGGATGGGCTTCAAGAGACCCAGTACTTC. Translation: CSVGMGDGLQETQYF. The V gene is TRBV29-1, the J gene TRBJ2-5, with D perhaps assigned TRBD1 or TRBD2 (5 bases each). Trimming stripped 4 bases from V and 2 bases from J, with 17 bases between. The CDR3 has 15 amino acids. CDR1 is SQVTM and CDR2 is ANQGSEA in the germline V gene. The complete variable domain, with remaining parts taken from reference TRBV29-1 and TRBJ2-5, reads SAVISQKPSRDICQRGTSLTIQCQVDSQVTMMFWYRQQPGQSLTLIATANQGSEATYESGFVIDKFPISRPNLTFSTLTVSNMSPEDSSIYLCSVGMGDGLQETQYFGPGTRLLVL.

CDR3 coding DNA: TGTGCCAGTAGTATAGGGGACACTCCCTACGAGCAGTACTTC. Its translation: CASSIGDTPYEQYF. The chain links TRBV19 to TRBJ2-7, with D tentatively TRBD1 (6 bases). Germline V lookup: CDR1 LNHDA, CDR2 SQIVND (reference sequence). The V end was cut by 1 base, the J end by 2 bases, with 9 bases between. This CDR3 comprises 14 residues.

V gene TRBV18 combines with J gene TRBJ1-4; 7 bases fit TRBD1. V lost 1 base to trimming and J lost 4 bases; unmatched junction nucleotides: 15. The germline V gene encodes CDR1 KGHSH and CDR2 LQKENI. This CDR3 has 19 residues. The CDR3 region has the DNA TGTGCCAGCTCACCACTAAACAGGGGACCTGTTGATCATAATGAAAAACTGTTTTTT. Translation gives CASSPLNRGPVDHNEKLFF.